This TCR beta chain was profiled in a study of blood T cell repertoires in COVID-19. Trimming took 3 bases from V and 4 from J; bases not matched to a gene: 6. This CDR3 region has 15 residues. CDR1 is WNHNN, CDR2 SYGVQD, per germline (reference sequence). Using immunoSEQ multiplex PCR, the repertoire was profiled, and TCRdb retains in-frame clones only, with some absent. The sample comprises more than 110,000 clones, around nine tenths of which are singletons, and under 7% rests with the top ten. This clonotype was sampled from a human donor in a cohort sampled during active COVID-19. The J gene is TRBJ2-7, the V gene TRBV10-1, with 10 bases that match TRBD2. The sequenced sample was peripheral blood. CDR3: CASSEVAGGSYEQYF. CDR3 bases: TGCGCCAGCAGTGAAGTAGCGGGAGGATCTTACGAGCAGTACTTC.